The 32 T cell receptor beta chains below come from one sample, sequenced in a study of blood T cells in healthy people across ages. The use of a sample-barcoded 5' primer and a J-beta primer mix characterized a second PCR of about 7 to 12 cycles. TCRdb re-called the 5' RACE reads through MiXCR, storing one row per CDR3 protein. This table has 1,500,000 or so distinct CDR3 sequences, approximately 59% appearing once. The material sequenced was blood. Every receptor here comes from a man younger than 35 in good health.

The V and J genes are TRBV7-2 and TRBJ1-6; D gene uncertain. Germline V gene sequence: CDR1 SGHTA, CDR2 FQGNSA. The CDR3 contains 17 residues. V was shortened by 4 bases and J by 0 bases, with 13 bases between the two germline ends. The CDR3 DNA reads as TGTGCCAGCAGCTCCTATTCTCCCAGCTCCTATAATTCACCCCTCCACTTT. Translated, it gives CASSSYSPSSYNSPLHF.

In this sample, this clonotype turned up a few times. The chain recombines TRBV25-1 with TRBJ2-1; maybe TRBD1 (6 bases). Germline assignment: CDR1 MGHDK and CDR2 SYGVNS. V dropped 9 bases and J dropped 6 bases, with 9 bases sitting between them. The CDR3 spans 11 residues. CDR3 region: CASRQVNEQFF. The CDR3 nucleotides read TGTGCCAGTAGACAGGTCAATGAGCAGTTCTTC.

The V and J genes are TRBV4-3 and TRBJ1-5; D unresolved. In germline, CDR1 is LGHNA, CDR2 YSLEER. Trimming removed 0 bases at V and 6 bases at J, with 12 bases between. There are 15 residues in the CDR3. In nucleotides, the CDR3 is TGCGCCAGCAGCCAAGATGCTGACTTTGGTCAGCCCCAGCATTTT. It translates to CASSQDADFGQPQHF.

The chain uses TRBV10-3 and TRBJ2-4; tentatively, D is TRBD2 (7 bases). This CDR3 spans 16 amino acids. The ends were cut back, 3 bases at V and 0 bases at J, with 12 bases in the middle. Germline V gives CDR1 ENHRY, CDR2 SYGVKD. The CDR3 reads CAISDRGGLAKNIQYF. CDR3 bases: TGTGCCATCAGTGATAGGGGGGGACTAGCCAAAAACATTCAGTACTTC.

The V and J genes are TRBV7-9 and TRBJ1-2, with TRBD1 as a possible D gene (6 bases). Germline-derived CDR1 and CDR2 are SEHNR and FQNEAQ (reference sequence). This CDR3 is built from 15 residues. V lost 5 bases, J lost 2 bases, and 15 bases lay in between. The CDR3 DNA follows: TGTGCCAGCAGCCCTTCACAGGGACGGAACTATGGCTACACCTTC. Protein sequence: CASSPSQGRNYGYTF. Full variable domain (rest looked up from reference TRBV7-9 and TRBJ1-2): DTGVSQNPRHKITKRGQNVTFRCDPISEHNRLYWYRQTLGQGPEFLTYFQNEAQLEKSRLLSDRFSAERPKGSFSTLEIQRTEQGDSAMYLCASSPSQGRNYGYTFGSGTRLTVV.

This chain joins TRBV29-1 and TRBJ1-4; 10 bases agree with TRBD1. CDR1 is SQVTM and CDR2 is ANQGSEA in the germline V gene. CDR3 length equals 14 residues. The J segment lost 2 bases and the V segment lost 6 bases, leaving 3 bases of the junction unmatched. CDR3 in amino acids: CSVSTGGTNEKLFF. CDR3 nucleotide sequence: TGCAGCGTGTCGACAGGGGGCACTAATGAAAAACTGTTTTTT.

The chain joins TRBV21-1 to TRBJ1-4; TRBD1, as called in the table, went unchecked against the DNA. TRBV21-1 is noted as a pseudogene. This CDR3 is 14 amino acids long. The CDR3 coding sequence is TGTGCCGGGGACGAGGGGGGGAAGGATGAAAAACTGTTTTTT. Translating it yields CAGDEGGKDEKLFF.

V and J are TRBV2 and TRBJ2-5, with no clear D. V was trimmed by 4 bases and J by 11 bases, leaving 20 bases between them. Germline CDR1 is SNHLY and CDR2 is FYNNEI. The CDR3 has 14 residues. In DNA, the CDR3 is TGTGCCAGCAGTGTTCCCCCATATAGGAGCCCGCAGTACTTC. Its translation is CASSVPPYRSPQYF.

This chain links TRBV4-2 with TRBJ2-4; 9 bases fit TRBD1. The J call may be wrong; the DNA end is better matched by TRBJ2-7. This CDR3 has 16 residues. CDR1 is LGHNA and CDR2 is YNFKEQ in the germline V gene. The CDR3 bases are TGTGCCAGCAGCCAAGAGACAGGGGGGGATTTCTGCGAGCAGTACTTC. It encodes CASSQETGGDFCEQYF.

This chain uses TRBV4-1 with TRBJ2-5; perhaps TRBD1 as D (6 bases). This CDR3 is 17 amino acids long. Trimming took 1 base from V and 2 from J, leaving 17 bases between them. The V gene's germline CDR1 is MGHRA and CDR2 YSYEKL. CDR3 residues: CASSQGLAGVGQETQYF. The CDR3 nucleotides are TGCGCCAGCAGCCAAGGTTTGGCAGGGGTGGGGCAAGAGACCCAGTACTTC.

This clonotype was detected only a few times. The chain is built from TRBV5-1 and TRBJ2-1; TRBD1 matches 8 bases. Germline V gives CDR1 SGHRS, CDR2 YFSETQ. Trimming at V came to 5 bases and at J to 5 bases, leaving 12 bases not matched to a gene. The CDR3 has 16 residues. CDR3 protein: CASRFYQTGADNEQFF. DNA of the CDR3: TGCGCCAGCAGATTCTACCAGACAGGGGCGGACAATGAGCAGTTCTTC.

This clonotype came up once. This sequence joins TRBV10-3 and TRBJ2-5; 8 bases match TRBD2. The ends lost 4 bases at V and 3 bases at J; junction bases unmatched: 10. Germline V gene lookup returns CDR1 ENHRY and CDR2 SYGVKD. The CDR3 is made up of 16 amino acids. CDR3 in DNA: TGTGCCATCAGTGCTCCCATAACTAGCGGAGAAGAGACCCAGTACTTC. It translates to CAISAPITSGEETQYF.

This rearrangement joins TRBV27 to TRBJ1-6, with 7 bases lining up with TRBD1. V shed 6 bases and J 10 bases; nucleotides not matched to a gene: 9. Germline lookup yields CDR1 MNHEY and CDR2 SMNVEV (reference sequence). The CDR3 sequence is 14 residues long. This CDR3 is CASRIQGKLSPLHF. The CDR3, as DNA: TGTGCCAGCAGGATACAGGGGAAGTTATCACCCCTCCACTTT.

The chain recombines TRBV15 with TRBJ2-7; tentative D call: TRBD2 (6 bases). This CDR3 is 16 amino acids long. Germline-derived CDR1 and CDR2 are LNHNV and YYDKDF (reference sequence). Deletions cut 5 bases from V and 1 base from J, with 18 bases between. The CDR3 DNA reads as TGTGCCACCAGCCAGTTTGCGGGACTCAAATCCTACGAGCAGTACTTC. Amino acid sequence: CATSQFAGLKSYEQYF.

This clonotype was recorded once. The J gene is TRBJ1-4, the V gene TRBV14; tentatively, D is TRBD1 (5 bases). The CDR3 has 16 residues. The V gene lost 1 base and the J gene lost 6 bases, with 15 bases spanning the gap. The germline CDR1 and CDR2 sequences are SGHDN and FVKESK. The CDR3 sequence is CASSQVAWGTYEKLFF. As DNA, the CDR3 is TGTGCCAGCAGCCAAGTGGCTTGGGGCACCTATGAAAAACTGTTTTTT.

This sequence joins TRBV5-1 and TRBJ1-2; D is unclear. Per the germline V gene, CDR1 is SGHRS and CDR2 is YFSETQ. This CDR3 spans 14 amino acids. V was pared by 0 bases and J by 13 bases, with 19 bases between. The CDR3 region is CASSLEFETGMATF. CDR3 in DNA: TGCGCCAGCAGCTTGGAATTCGAAACCGGGATGGCCACCTTC.

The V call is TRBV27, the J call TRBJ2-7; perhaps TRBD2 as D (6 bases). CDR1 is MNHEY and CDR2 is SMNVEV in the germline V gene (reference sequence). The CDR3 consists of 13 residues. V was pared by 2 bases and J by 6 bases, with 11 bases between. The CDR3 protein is CASSLTVGGEQYF. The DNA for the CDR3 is TGTGCCAGCAGTTTAACAGTGGGGGGCGAGCAGTACTTC.

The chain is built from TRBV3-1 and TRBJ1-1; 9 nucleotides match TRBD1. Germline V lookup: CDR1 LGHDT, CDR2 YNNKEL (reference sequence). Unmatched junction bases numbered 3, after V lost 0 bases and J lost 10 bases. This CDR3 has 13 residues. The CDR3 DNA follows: TGTGCCAGCAGCCAAGAGGGACAGGGACTAGCTTTCTTT. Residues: CASSQEGQGLAFF.

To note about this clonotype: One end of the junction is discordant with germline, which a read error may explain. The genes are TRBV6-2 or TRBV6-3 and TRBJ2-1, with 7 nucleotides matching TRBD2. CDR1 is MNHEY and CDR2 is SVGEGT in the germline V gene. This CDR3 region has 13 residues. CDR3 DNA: TGTGCCAACAGTCGACTAGCAGGCAATGAGCAGTTCTTC. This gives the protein CANSRLAGNEQFF.

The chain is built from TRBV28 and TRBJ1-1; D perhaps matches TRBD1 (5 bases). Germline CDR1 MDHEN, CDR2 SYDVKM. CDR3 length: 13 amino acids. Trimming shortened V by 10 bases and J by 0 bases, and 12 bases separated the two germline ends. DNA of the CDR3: TGTGCCACCAGGACAATTATGAACACTGAAGCTTTCTTT. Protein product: CATRTIMNTEAFF.

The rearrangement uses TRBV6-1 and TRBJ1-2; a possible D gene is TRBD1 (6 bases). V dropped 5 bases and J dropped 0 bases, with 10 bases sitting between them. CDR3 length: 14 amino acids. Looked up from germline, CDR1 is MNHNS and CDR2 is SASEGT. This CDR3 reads CASSRQDANYGYTF. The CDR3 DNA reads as TGTGCCAGCAGTAGACAGGATGCTAACTATGGCTACACCTTC.

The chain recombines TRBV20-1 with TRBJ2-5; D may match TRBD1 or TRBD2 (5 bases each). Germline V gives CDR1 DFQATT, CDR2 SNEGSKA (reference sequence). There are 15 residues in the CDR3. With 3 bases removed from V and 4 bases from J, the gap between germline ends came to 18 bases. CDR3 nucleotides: TGCAGTGCTAGTTATTGGGGGAACCATCGAGAGACCCAGTACTTC. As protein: CSASYWGNHRETQYF.

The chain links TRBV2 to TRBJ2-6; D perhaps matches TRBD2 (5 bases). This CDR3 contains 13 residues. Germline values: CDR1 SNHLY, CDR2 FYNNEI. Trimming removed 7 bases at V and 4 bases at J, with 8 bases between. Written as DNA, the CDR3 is TGTGCCAGCACGGGGTGGGGGGCCAACGTCCTGACTTTC. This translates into CASTGWGANVLTF.

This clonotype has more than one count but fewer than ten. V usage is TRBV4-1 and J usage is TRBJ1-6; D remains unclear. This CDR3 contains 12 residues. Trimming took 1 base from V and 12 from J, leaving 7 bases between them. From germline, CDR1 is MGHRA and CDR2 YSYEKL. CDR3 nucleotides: TGCGCCAGCAGCCAAGCGGTACTACCCCTCCACTTT. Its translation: CASSQAVLPLHF.

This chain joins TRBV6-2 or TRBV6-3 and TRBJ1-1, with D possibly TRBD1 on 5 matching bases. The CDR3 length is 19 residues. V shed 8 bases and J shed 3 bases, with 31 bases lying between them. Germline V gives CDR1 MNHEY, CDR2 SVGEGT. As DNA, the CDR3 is TGTGCCAGCTCTCTTGGCGGGGGGACTGTACCGCCGCGGGACACTGAAGCTTTCTTT. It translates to CASSLGGGTVPPRDTEAFF.

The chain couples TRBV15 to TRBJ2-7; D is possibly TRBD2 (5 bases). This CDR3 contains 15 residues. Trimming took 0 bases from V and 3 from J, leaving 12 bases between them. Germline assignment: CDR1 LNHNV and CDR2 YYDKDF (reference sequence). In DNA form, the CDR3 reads TGTGCCACCAGCAGAGATCTTCAAGCGGACTACGAGCAGTACTTC. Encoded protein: CATSRDLQADYEQYF. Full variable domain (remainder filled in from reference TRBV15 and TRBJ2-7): DAMVIQNPRYQVTQFGKPVTLSCSQTLNHNVMYWYQQKSSQAPKLLFHYYDKDFNNEADTPDNFQSRRPNTSFCFLDIRSPGLGDTAMYLCATSRDLQADYEQYFGPGTRLTVT.

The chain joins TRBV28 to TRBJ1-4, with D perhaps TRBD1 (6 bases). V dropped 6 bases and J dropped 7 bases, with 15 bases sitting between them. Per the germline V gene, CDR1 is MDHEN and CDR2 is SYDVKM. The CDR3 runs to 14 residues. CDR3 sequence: CASRTQGIREKLFF. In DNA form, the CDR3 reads TGTGCCAGCAGAACTCAGGGGATTCGTGAAAAACTGTTTTTT. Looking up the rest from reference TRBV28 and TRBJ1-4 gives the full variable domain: DVKVTQSSRYLVKRTGEKVFLECVQDMDHENMFWYRQDPGLGLRLIYFSYDVKMKEKGDIPEGYSVSREKKERFSLILESASTNQTSMYLCASRTQGIREKLFFGSGTQLSVL.

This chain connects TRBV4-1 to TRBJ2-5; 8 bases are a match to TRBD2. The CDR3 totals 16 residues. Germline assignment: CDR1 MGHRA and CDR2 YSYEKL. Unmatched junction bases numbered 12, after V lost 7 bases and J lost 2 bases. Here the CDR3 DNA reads TGCGCCAGCACCCCAATACATAGCGGGGCACAAGAGACCCAGTACTTC. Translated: CASTPIHSGAQETQYF.

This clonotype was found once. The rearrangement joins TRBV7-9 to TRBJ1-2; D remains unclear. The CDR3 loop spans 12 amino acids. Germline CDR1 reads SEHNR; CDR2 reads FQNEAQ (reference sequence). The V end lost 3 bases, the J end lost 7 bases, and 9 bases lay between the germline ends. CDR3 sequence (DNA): TGTGCCAGCAGCTTTTCAGGATCTGGCTACACCTTC. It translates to CASSFSGSGYTF.

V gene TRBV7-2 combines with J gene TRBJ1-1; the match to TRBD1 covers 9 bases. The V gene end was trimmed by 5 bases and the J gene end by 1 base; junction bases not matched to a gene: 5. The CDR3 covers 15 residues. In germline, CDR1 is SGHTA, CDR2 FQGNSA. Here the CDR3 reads CASSIRQGGNTEAFF. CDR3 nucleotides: TGTGCCAGCAGCATAAGACAGGGGGGGAACACTGAAGCTTTCTTT.

The CDR3 DNA reads as TGCGCCAGCAGTCCCTTGACAGGGTTGGGCTCCTACGAGCAGTACTTC. Protein sequence: CASSPLTGLGSYEQYF. The gene calls are TRBV10-1 and TRBJ2-7; 7 positions match TRBD1. The CDR3 consists of 16 residues. V dropped 5 bases and J dropped 0; count of bases not matched to a gene: 10. Germline V gives CDR1 WNHNN, CDR2 SYGVQD (reference sequence).

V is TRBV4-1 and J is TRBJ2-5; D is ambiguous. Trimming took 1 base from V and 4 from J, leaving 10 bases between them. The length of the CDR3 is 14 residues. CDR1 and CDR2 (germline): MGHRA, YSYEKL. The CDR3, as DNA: TGCGCCAGCAGCCAAGTTGATCCGGTAGAGACCCAGTACTTC. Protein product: CASSQVDPVETQYF.